Below, 30 T cell receptor beta chains from the same sample are listed, as sequenced in a study of blood T cell repertoires in COVID-19. Using immunoSEQ multiplex PCR, the repertoire was profiled, and TCRdb retains in-frame clones only, with some absent. The top ten hold roughly 4.5% of the sample, which has roughly 320,000 clones, 65% to 90% seen once. Sequenced material: PBMCs or T cells enriched from blood (not recorded which). The origin of the receptors is a man aged 30 to 39 who had recovered from COVID-19.

This sequence joins TRBV12-3 or TRBV12-4 and TRBJ2-7; unclear D gene. Trimming stripped 5 bases from V and 3 bases from J, with 11 bases between. This CDR3 contains 13 residues. The CDR3 loop reads CASSRLIDYEQYF. For the CDR3, the DNA is TGTGCCAGCAGTCGATTGATAGACTACGAGCAGTACTTC.

This chain uses TRBV18 with TRBJ2-5; 9 bases are shared with TRBD1. V gave up 6 bases and J gave up 4 bases; unmatched junction bases: 6. Germline CDR1 reads KGHSH; CDR2 reads LQKENI. The CDR3 has 14 residues. The CDR3 coding sequence is TGTGCCAGCTCCCCCAAGGGACAGGGAGAGACCCAGTACTTC. It codes for CASSPKGQGETQYF.

V usage is TRBV28 and J usage is TRBJ1-2; D perhaps matches TRBD1 (6 bases). CDR1 MDHEN and CDR2 SYDVKM come from the germline V gene. V lost 5 bases to trimming and J lost 7 bases, with 11 bases between them. This CDR3 region has 12 residues. This chain's CDR3 is CASSAQGFGYTF. Here the CDR3 DNA reads TGTGCCAGCAGTGCGCAGGGGTTTGGCTACACCTTC.

This sequence joins TRBV5-1 and TRBJ1-1, with a weak D call TRBD1 (6 bases). The length of the CDR3 is 14 residues. Germline CDR1 SGHRS, CDR2 YFSETQ. V was trimmed by 6 bases and J by 6 bases, leaving 18 bases between them. The CDR3 is CASNNNQGMAEAFF. In nucleotides, the CDR3 is TGCGCCAGCAACAATAATCAGGGGATGGCTGAAGCTTTCTTT.

This clone was detected only once. V gene TRBV29-1 combines with J gene TRBJ1-3, with 9 nucleotides matching TRBD1. The CDR3 consists of 17 residues. V was clipped by 1 base and J by 3 bases; unmatched bases: 10. CDR1 and CDR2 (germline): SQVTM, ANQGSEA. CDR3 loop: CSVEVGGQGGSGNTIYF. The CDR3 bases are TGCAGCGTTGAAGTAGGGGGACAGGGAGGTAGTGGAAACACCATATATTTT.

This clone was picked up one time. J is TRBJ1-4 and V is TRBV3-1 (or the pseudogene TRBV3-2), with D maybe TRBD1 (5 bases). With 6 bases removed from V and 2 bases from J, the gap between germline ends came to 10 bases. Germline loops: CDR1 LGHDT, CDR2 YNNKEL (reference sequence). This CDR3 comprises 14 residues. This CDR3 reads CASSTRGTNEKLFF. The CDR3 nucleotides read TGTGCCAGCAGTACAAGGGGCACTAATGAAAAACTGTTTTTT.

The chain couples TRBV21-1 to TRBJ1-3; the listed D gene, TRBD1, was not tested against the DNA. TRBV21-1 is given as a pseudogene. This CDR3 is built from 16 residues. CDR3 amino acids: CASSTGHPRPGNTIYF. Here the CDR3 DNA reads TGTGCCAGCAGTACGGGACACCCGCGACCTGGAAACACCATATATTTT.

The chain recombines TRBV5-4 with TRBJ1-1; perhaps TRBD1 as D (6 bases). V dropped 0 bases and J dropped 1 base, with 10 bases sitting between them. The CDR3 is 15 residues long. Germline V gene data show CDR1 as SGHNT and CDR2 as YYREEE (reference sequence). The CDR3: CASSLAGRGNTEAFF. The DNA for the CDR3 is TGTGCCAGCAGCTTGGCCGGCAGGGGGAACACTGAAGCTTTCTTT. The full variable domain, with the rest looked up from reference TRBV5-4 and TRBJ1-1, is ETGVTQSPTHLIKTRGQQVTLRCSSQSGHNTVSWYQQALGQGPQFIFQYYREEENGRGNFPPRFSGLQFPNYSSELNVNALELDDSALYLCASSLAGRGNTEAFFGQGTRLTVV.

The genes are TRBV5-6 and TRBJ2-7, with a tentative D call TRBD1 (6 bases). The V end lost 7 bases, the J end lost 5 bases, and 19 bases lay between the germline ends. Germline assignment: CDR1 SGHDT and CDR2 YYEEEE. The CDR3 totals 14 residues. Here the CDR3 reads CASSGGHRVNEQYF. The DNA of the CDR3 is TGTGCCAGCTCTGGGGGCCACAGGGTCAACGAGCAGTACTTC.

This sequence joins TRBV19 and TRBJ2-1; 8 bases map to TRBD2. The J segment lost 0 bases and the V segment lost 6 bases, leaving 4 bases of the junction unmatched. This CDR3 spans 15 amino acids. Per the germline V gene, CDR1 is LNHDA and CDR2 is SQIVND (reference sequence). CDR3 DNA: TGTGCCAGTAGCCCTAGCGGGTTCTCCTACAATGAGCAGTTCTTC. This encodes CASSPSGFSYNEQFF.

V is TRBV29-1 and J is TRBJ2-3; 9 positions match TRBD2. V trimming: 4 bases; J trimming: 6 bases; junction bases outside the gene matches: 8. Looked up from germline, CDR1 is SQVTM and CDR2 is ANQGSEA. The length of the CDR3 is 14 residues. CDR3 nucleotides: TGCAGCGTTGTACCTAGCGGGGCAGAGGATACGCAGTATTTT. Translating gives CSVVPSGAEDTQYF.

This rearrangement joins TRBV6-2 or TRBV6-3 to TRBJ1-5; tentatively, D is TRBD1 (5 bases). CDR1 and CDR2 from the germline V gene are MNHEY and SVGEGT. Trimming removed 5 bases from V and 0 bases from J, with 17 bases in between. The CDR3 extends over 17 amino acids. The CDR3: CASSDLLGQNSNQPQHF. In DNA form, the CDR3 reads TGTGCCAGCAGTGATCTCTTGGGGCAGAATAGCAATCAGCCCCAGCATTTT.

V and J are TRBV19 and TRBJ1-2; TRBD1 aligns across 9 bases. V shed 5 bases and J 5 bases; nucleotides not matched to a gene: 9. Germline V gene lookup returns CDR1 LNHDA and CDR2 SQIVND (reference sequence). CDR3 length: 15 amino acids. CDR3 sequence (DNA): TGTGCCAGTAGTGACCCTGGACAGGGGTTTTATGGCTACACCTTC. It encodes CASSDPGQGFYGYTF.

The chain couples TRBV10-3 to TRBJ2-3, with D possibly TRBD2 on 6 matching bases. V lost 2 bases and J 0 bases, leaving 9 bases between the germline ends. CDR1 ENHRY and CDR2 SYGVKD come from the germline V gene. The CDR3 is made up of 15 amino acids. The CDR3 sequence: CAISEGGESTDTQYF. DNA for the CDR3: TGTGCCATCAGTGAGGGCGGGGAGAGCACAGATACGCAGTATTTT.

The chain recombines TRBV30 with TRBJ2-7; D gene unclear. CDR3 length: 13 residues. V was shortened by 2 bases and J by 9 bases, with 17 bases between the two germline ends. The V gene's germline CDR1 is GTSNPN and CDR2 SVGIG (reference sequence). The CDR3 bases are TGTGCCTGGAGTAACCCCCCGGCCGGGTGGCAGTACTTC. Encoded protein: CAWSNPPAGWQYF.

This chain uses TRBV4-2 with TRBJ1-1, with no clear D. Trimming took off 2 bases at V and 5 bases at J, with 9 bases between the two ends. The germline CDR1 and CDR2 sequences are LGHNA and YNFKEQ. The CDR3 covers 13 residues. In DNA, the CDR3 is TGTGCCAGCAGCCAATCGCCCCGGACTGAAGCTTTCTTT. Amino acids: CASSQSPRTEAFF.

This clone was seen a few times. DNA of the CDR3: TGTGCCCCCCGGATCGGTAGCGAGAACATTCAGTACTTC. Residues: CAPRIGSENIQYF. This chain links TRBV19 with TRBJ2-4; D possibly corresponds to TRBD2 (5 bases). The V and J ends lost 11 bases and 7 bases respectively, with 18 bases between them. Germline values: CDR1 LNHDA, CDR2 SQIVND (reference sequence). This CDR3 has 13 residues.

The chain employs TRBV28 and TRBJ2-7, with TRBD2 matching over 8 bases. The V gene's germline CDR1 is MDHEN and CDR2 SYDVKM. The V segment lost 6 bases and the J segment 0 bases; nucleotides outside the gene matches: 4. This CDR3 region has 14 residues. This CDR3 reads CASSTGTSSYEQYF. CDR3 in DNA: TGTGCCAGCAGCACCGGGACTAGCTCCTACGAGCAGTACTTC.

The chain combines TRBV7-2 with TRBJ2-5, with 8 bases aligning to TRBD2. The germline V gene has CDR1 SGHTA and CDR2 FQGNSA. The CDR3 loop spans 18 amino acids. The V segment lost 2 bases and the J segment 2 bases; nucleotides outside the gene matches: 13. CDR3 protein: CASSLQPSGSIVQETQYF. CDR3 nucleotides: TGTGCCAGCAGCTTACAGCCTAGCGGGTCAATAGTTCAAGAGACCCAGTACTTC.

V gene TRBV4-1 combines with J gene TRBJ2-5, with D perhaps matching TRBD2 (7 bases). The CDR3 contains 15 residues. Per the germline V gene, CDR1 is MGHRA and CDR2 is YSYEKL. V was pared by 4 bases and J by 5 bases, with 17 bases between. Here the CDR3 reads CASSRQYAGAETQYF. CDR3 DNA: TGCGCCAGCAGCCGCCAGTACGCGGGGGCCGAGACCCAGTACTTC.

The rearrangement uses TRBV6-5 and TRBJ1-1, with D tentatively TRBD1 (5 bases). V was clipped by 0 bases and J by 1 base, with 6 bases between them. CDR3 length: 14 amino acids. Germline V lookup: CDR1 MNHEY, CDR2 SVGAGI. Here the CDR3 DNA reads TGTGCCAGCAGTTACTCCGACAGGAACACTGAAGCTTTCTTT. Translating it yields CASSYSDRNTEAFF.

This clone occurred once. For the CDR3, the DNA is TGTGCCAGCAGTTCAACAATAGCGGAAGCCAAAAACATTCAGTACTTC. Its translation is CASSSTIAEAKNIQYF. V usage is TRBV6-5 and J usage is TRBJ2-4; D is possibly TRBD2 (6 bases). Deletions cut 4 bases from V and 0 bases from J, with 13 bases between. Germline V gene data show CDR1 as MNHEY and CDR2 as SVGAGI. This CDR3 has 16 amino acids.

This chain links TRBV3-1 (or the pseudogene TRBV3-2) with TRBJ1-2; D is undetermined. Germline V gives CDR1 LGHDT, CDR2 YNNKEL (reference sequence). There are 12 residues in the CDR3. Between the trimmed V and J ends, which lost 3 bases and 4 bases, there was a span of 6 bases. The CDR3 region is CASSHTIYGYTF. Written as DNA, the CDR3 is TGTGCCAGCAGCCACACAATCTATGGCTACACCTTC.

The CDR3 nucleotides are TGTGCCAGCAGCTTAGATGTGAGGTTACCAGCCAAAAACATTCAGTACTTC. It yields the protein CASSLDVRLPAKNIQYF. The chain combines TRBV11-2 with TRBJ2-4; no clear D. The V end was cut by 0 bases, the J end by 0 bases, with 12 bases between. The germline gives CDR1 SGHAT, CDR2 FQNNGV. This CDR3 is built from 17 residues.

The gene calls are TRBV12-3 or TRBV12-4 and TRBJ1-3; D is ambiguous. V lost 5 bases to trimming and J lost 7 bases, with 9 bases between them. This CDR3 contains 12 residues. In nucleotides, the CDR3 is TGTGCCAGCAGTCTACCCCGGAACACCATATATTTT. Translated: CASSLPRNTIYF.

This chain joins TRBV7-9 and TRBJ2-7; D is unclear. Germline V gene sequence: CDR1 SEHNR, CDR2 FQNEAQ (reference sequence). This CDR3 comprises 13 residues. Trimming left V 5 bases short and J 0 bases short, with 8 bases between. CDR3 DNA: TGTGCCAGCAGCAAACAGAGCTCCTACGAGCAGTACTTC. Protein sequence: CASSKQSSYEQYF.

The chain uses TRBV28 and TRBJ1-3; TRBD1 aligns across 8 bases. CDR3 size: 18 residues. The V gene end was trimmed by 5 bases and the J gene end by 0 bases; junction bases not matched to a gene: 12. CDR1 is MDHEN and CDR2 is SYDVKM in the germline V gene. The CDR3, as DNA: TGTGCCAGCAGTCCCGGGGGACAGGCACGACGCTCTGGAAACACCATATATTTT. Translated, it gives CASSPGGQARRSGNTIYF.

This clone showed up just a few times. The V call is TRBV21-1, the J call TRBJ1-6. TRBV21-1 is a known pseudogene. CDR3 length: 17 residues. The CDR3 spells CASSKELFGKYNSPLHF. The DNA for the CDR3 is TGTGCCAGCAGCAAAGAACTATTCGGCAAGTATAATTCACCCCTCCACTTT.

This sequence joins TRBV12-3 or TRBV12-4 and TRBJ1-5, with D uncertain. The CDR3 consists of 13 residues. Deletions cut 5 bases from V and 0 bases from J, with 5 bases between. The DNA of the CDR3 is TGTGCCAGCAGTGTTCGTAGCAATCAGCCCCAGCATTTT. Translating gives CASSVRSNQPQHF.

CDR3 DNA sequence: TGTGCCAGCAGTTATCTCCCGGGACAGCCTAATGAAAAACTGTTTTTT. Amino acid sequence: CASSYLPGQPNEKLFF. The chain links TRBV7-2 to TRBJ1-4; 7 bases line up with TRBD1. CDR1 is SGHTA and CDR2 is FQGNSA in the germline V gene. CDR3 length: 16 residues. Trimming cost V 6 bases and J 3 bases; bases outside gene matches: 10.